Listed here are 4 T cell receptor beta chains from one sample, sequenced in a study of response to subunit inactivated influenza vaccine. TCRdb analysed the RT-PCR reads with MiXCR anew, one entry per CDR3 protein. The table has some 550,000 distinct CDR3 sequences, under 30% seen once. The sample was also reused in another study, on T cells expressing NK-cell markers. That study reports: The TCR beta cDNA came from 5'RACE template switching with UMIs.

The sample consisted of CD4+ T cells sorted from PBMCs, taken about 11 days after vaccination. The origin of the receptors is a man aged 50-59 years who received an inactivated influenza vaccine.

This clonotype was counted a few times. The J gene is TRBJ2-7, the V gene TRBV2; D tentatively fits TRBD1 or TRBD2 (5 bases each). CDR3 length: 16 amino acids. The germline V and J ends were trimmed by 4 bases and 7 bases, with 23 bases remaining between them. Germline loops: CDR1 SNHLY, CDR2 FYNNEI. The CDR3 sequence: CASSGGRGSGPLEQYF. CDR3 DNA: TGTGCCAGCAGTGGGGGCCGGGGCAGTGGGCCTTTGGAGCAGTACTTC.

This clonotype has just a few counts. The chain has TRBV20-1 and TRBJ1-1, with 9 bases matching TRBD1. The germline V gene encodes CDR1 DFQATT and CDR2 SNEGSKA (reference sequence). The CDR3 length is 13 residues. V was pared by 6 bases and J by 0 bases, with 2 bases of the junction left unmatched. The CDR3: CSAGTGLNTEAFF. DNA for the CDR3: TGCAGTGCCGGGACAGGGCTGAACACTGAAGCTTTCTTT.

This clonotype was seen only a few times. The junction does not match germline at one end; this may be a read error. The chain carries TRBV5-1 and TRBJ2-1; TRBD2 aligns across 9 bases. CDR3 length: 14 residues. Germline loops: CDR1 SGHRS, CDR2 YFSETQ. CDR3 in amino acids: CASSLEVGLAQYIF. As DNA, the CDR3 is TGCGCCAGCAGCTTGGAGGTAGGACTAGCGCAATATATCTTC. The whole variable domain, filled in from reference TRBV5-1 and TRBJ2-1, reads KAGVTQTPRYLIKTRGQQVTLSCSPISGHRSVSWYQQTPGQGLQFLFEYFSETQRNKGNFPGRFSGRQFSNSRSEMNVSTLELGDSALYLCASSLEVGLAQYIFGPGTRLTVL.

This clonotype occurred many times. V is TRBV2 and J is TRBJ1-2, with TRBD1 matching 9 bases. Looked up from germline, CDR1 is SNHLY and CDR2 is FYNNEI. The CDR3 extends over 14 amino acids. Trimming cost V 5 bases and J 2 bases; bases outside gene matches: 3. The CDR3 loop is CASSSGTGNYGYTF. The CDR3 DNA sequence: TGTGCCAGCAGTTCCGGGACAGGGAACTATGGCTACACCTTC.